The entry that follows covers one T cell receptor beta chain sequence. The antigen remains unidentified. Per the authors' pipeline: ImmunoSEQ output lacked quality scores and full-length reads, limiting matched filtering. TCRdb's copy holds only in-frame clones and misses some; the assay was immunoSEQ multiplex PCR. From that table come the V and J calls and clone size; the DNA was used to work out D and trimming. Among some 600,000 clones listed, about 96% were seen once. Cells designated naive CD8 were CD45RO-negative and were positively selected for CCR7, with terminally differentiated effector memory CD45RA+ cells excluded. These data belong to a study of shared clonotypes between healthy human individuals. For the study at large: The donors, a couple of women and a few men, were aged 18 to 49.

Study observations and caveats: Though the depth was large, rarefaction showed that sorted-subset sequencing was incomplete. Donors were few, which limited the genetic and exposure-history diversity represented.

The V end was cut by 5 bases, the J end by 5 bases, with 9 bases between. This CDR3 spans 12 amino acids. Germline CDR1 and CDR2: SEHNR and FQNEAQ (reference sequence). The chain employs TRBV7-9 and TRBJ1-1; D is ambiguous. Sequenced input: naive CD8+ T cells sorted from blood. This clonotype originated in a woman under 40 in good health. CDR3 DNA: TGTGCCAGCAGCGCCTCAAAAACTGAAGCTTTCTTT. Its translation is CASSASKTEAFF.